The 5 T cell receptor beta chains presented below share a single source sample, sequenced in a study of identical twins. TCRdb re-called the 5' RACE reads through MiXCR, storing one row per CDR3 protein. The table includes about 520,000 distinct CDR3 sequences, about 20% detected once. These data were likewise used in another study, on T cells expressing NK-cell markers.

Sequencing was carried out using CD4+ T cells sorted from blood. The receptors shown here come from a woman younger than 30 in good health.

This chain connects TRBV7-3 to TRBJ2-1; D may correspond to TRBD1 or TRBD2 (5 bases each). The V gene's germline CDR1 is SGHTA and CDR2 FQGTGA. CDR3 size: 15 residues. V was clipped by 0 bases and J by 3 bases, with 9 bases between them. CDR3 protein: CASSLTGAFYNEQFF. Written as DNA, the CDR3 is TGTGCCAGCAGCTTAACCGGGGCCTTCTACAATGAGCAGTTCTTC.

The V call is TRBV7-2, the J call TRBJ2-1; 9 bases fit TRBD2. Germline-derived CDR1 and CDR2 are SGHTA and FQGNSA. The CDR3 sequence is 16 residues long. Losses at the gene ends were 5 bases for V and 4 bases for J; bases not matched to a gene: 9. The CDR3 region is CASSAVLAGLYNEQFF. The CDR3 nucleotides are TGTGCCAGCAGCGCCGTACTAGCGGGCCTATACAATGAGCAGTTCTTC. The variable domain in full, completed from reference TRBV7-2 and TRBJ2-1, reads GAGVSQSPSNKVTEKGKDVELRCDPISGHTALYWYRQSLGQGLEFLIYFQGNSAPDKSGLPSDRFSAERTGGSVSTLTIQRTQQEDSAVYLCASSAVLAGLYNEQFFGPGTRLTVL.

This clonotype came up a few times. The chain has TRBV4-3 and TRBJ2-3; 7 bases align to TRBD2. V trimming: 0 bases; J trimming: 3 bases; junction bases outside the gene matches: 18. The CDR3 length is 20 residues. Germline V lookup: CDR1 LGHNA, CDR2 YSLEER. In DNA, the CDR3 is TGCGCCAGCAGCCAAGATCGTCAGGCGGGAGCCATAGGTATGACAGATACGCAGTATTTT. Translation gives CASSQDRQAGAIGMTDTQYF.

This chain connects TRBV3-1 to TRBJ2-2, with 10 bases aligning to TRBD1. Germline assignment: CDR1 LGHDT and CDR2 YNNKEL (reference sequence). J lost 6 bases, V lost 5 bases, and 6 bases had no gene match. This CDR3 has 15 residues. The CDR3 coding sequence is TGTGCCAGCAGCTATCGGGACAGGGGTGCCGGGGAGCTGTTTTTT. Its translation is CASSYRDRGAGELFF.

This clonotype was recorded at least ten times. The chain links TRBV12-3 or TRBV12-4 to TRBJ2-5; D is unclear. V lost 7 bases and J lost 0, with 12 bases in between. This CDR3 comprises 14 residues. The CDR3 loop is CASTPAEYQETQYF. The DNA for the CDR3 is TGTGCCAGCACCCCCGCAGAGTACCAAGAGACCCAGTACTTC.